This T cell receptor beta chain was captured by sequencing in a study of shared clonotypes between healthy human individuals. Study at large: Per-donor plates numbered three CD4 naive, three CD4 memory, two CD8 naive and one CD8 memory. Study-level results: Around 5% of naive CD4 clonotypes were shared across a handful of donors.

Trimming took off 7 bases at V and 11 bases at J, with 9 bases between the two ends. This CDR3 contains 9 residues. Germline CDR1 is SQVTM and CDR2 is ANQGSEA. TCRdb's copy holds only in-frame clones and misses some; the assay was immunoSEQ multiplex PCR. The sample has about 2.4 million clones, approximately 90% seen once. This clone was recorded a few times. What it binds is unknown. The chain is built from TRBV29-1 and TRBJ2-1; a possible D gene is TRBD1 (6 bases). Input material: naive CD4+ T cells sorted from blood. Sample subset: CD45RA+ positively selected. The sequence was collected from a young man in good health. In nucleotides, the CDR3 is TGCAGCGCAGGGGCGCAGCAGTTCTTC. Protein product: CSAGAQQFF.